This T cell receptor (beta chain) was identified in a study of control samples from healthy donors and cancer patients. Repertoires were generated with immunoSEQ multiplex PCR, while TCRdb's copy carries only in-frame clones and drops some. In the table there are approximately 120,000 clones, just over 90% of which are singletons. The ends were cut back, 3 bases at V and 3 bases at J, with 10 bases in the middle. The CDR3 is 14 residues long. The germline CDR1 and CDR2 sequences are MGHRA and YSYEKL. Input material: blood. This TCR was sampled from a human donor in good health. The donor label of this sample is uncertain. This chain joins TRBV4-1 and TRBJ2-3; D may be TRBD1 (6 bases). This CDR3 is CASSHRTVTDTQYF. CDR3 DNA: TGCGCCAGCAGCCATAGGACAGTTACAGATACGCAGTATTTT.